This TCR beta chain was profiled in a study of shared clonotypes between healthy human individuals. About this clone: The antigen is not known. The same CDR3 also results from other DNA sequences found in this sample.

TCRdb keeps only in-frame clones here, not all; method: immunoSEQ multiplex PCR. The data show 2.5 million or so clones, 85% to 95% seen once. Study-wide points: It was observed that roughly 5.4% of naive CD4 clonotypes were shared across a handful of donors.

The ends were cut back, 0 bases at V and 6 bases at J, with 11 bases in the middle. The germline gives CDR1 KGHSH, CDR2 LQKENI. The CDR3 consists of 14 residues. The specimen sequenced was naive CD4+ T cells sorted from blood. Regarding subset: CD45RA+ positively selected. This sequence was found in a man between 18 and 29 years old in good health. V gene TRBV18 combines with J gene TRBJ1-1; TRBD1 might be the D (5 bases). The CDR3 coding sequence is TGTGCCAGCTCACCACCGGGGGGGAGTCCTGAAGCTTTCTTT. Residues: CASSPPGGSPEAFF.